This entry is about one T cell receptor (beta chain). This specimen comes from a study of OX40 agonist ivuxolimab in advanced cancers. Germline CDR1 and CDR2: MNHNS and SASEGT. The CDR3 length is 13 residues. V lost 0 bases and J 3 bases, leaving 2 bases between the germline ends. The repertoire was sequenced with immunoSEQ multiplex PCR; TCRdb's copy has only in-frame clones and lacks some. The sample has 20,000 to 25,000 clones, around 86% seen once. J is TRBJ2-2 and V is TRBV6-1; D remains unclear. This receptor was taken from an adult with an advanced solid tumor such as melanoma, head and neck, liver or kidney cancer. This specimen was CD4+ or CD8+ T cells sorted from blood, taken in a trial of the OX40 agonist ivuxolimab. The CDR3 reads CASSEADTGELFF. For the CDR3, the DNA is TGTGCCAGCAGTGAAGCTGACACCGGGGAGCTGTTTTTT.